These T cell receptor beta chains were read from a single sample in a study of cytomegalovirus exposure and HLA in healthy donors. Profiled with immunoSEQ multiplex PCR; TCRdb holds only in-frame clones, not every one. The table shows some 130,000 clones, with 76% occurring only once. Input material: PBMCs. The receptors derive from a female donor in good health and CMV-seropositive. Both conserved end residues are part of each CDR3.

j_gene,v_gene,CDR3aa
TRBJ1-1,TRBV29-1,CSVETGVRTEAFF
TRBJ2-1,TRBV19,CASSMPNKKHYNEQFF
TRBJ2-7,TRBV9,CASSVGGTSAVNLYF
TRBJ2-1,TRBV11-2,CASSFSLAGVEQFF
TRBJ1-1,TRBV30,CAWSVTGATEAFF
TRBJ2-7,TRBV5-1,CASSETGLAGGRYEQYF
TRBJ2-7,TRBV2,CASSVGGGFYEQYF
TRBJ2-2,TRBV29-1,CSVRGSTGRAGELFF
TRBJ1-5,TRBV2,CASSKSDRGRQPQHF
TRBJ1-3,TRBV5-1,CASSLGSGGSGNTIYF
TRBJ1-2,TRBV10-1,CASSDRHSYGYTF
TRBJ1-1,TRBV7-9,CASSLVQGMNTEAFF
TRBJ1-2,TRBV7-8,CASSRTGIYGYTF
TRBJ2-7,TRBV4-1,CASSPITTGNEQYF
TRBJ1-1,TRBV27,CASSADSYTEAFF
TRBJ2-7,TRBV29-1,CSVGTSGGYEQYF
TRBJ1-5,TRBV6-1,CASSGRLHSNQPQHF
TRBJ2-1,TRBV10-1,CASSEVVEGNEQFF
TRBJ1-5,TRBV7-9,CASSWGGSNQPQHF
TRBJ1-2,TRBV18,CASSYGQDGYTF
TRBJ2-5,TRBV4-1,CASSQQDRDETQYF
TRBJ2-7,TRBV29-1,CSVAQGGYEQYF
TRBJ2-5,TRBV10-3,CATTDRAGETQYF
TRBJ2-4,TRBV10-2,CASSGLGGITKNIQYF
TRBJ1-2,TRBV2,CASRKGTGDGYTF
TRBJ1-2,TRBV5-5,CASSLATGGEGGYTF
TRBJ2-7,TRBV30,CAWSAGTGAYEQYF
TRBJ2-5,TRBV27,CASGDYQETQYF
TRBJ2-3,TRBV12-1,CASSQRELPDTQYF
TRBJ2-3,TRBV5-3,CARSPPGLAVRTDTQYF
TRBJ1-2,TRBV25-1,CASSLSNYGYTF
TRBJ1-4,TRBV10-1,CASSDTRNEKLFF
TRBJ1-1,TRBV11-1,CASSPKVAAEAFF
TRBJ2-5,TRBV7-9,CASSPRRAGKETQYF
TRBJ2-3,TRBV9,CASSFRTGGISTDTQYF
TRBJ1-6,TRBV5-4,CASSTGQEKARSSYNSPLHF
.,TRBV11-2,CASSLGLASYEQYF
TRBJ2-3,TRBV28,CASSLAGGRTDTQYF
TRBJ1-1,TRBV5-1,CASSSTTGGSSTEAFF
TRBJ1-4,TRBV6-1,CASSSQPYNEKLFF
TRBJ2-1,TRBV7-9,CASSPNLGGNEQFF
TRBJ2-3,TRBV18,CASSPSYSSTDTQYF
TRBJ1-6,TRBV5-1,CASSLGTGGNSPLHF
TRBJ1-4,TRBV21-1,CASSKGPSSTNEKLFF
TRBJ2-1,TRBV28,CASSFGDRAYNEQFF
TRBJ1-2,TRBV5-4,CASSLENGRGGYTF
TRBJ2-7,TRBV4-2,CASSQETTVGYEQYF
TRBJ1-5,TRBV11-3,CASSLFHRYYNQPQHF